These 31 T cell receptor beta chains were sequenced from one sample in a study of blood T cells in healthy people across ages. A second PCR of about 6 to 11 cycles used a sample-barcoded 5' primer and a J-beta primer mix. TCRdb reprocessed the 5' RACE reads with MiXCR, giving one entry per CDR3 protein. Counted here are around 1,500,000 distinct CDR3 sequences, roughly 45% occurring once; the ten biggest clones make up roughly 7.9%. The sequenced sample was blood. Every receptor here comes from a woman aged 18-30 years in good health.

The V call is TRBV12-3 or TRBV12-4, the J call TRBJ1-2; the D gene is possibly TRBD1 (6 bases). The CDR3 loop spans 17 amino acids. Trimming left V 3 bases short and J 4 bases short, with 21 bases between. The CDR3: CASSLGAPKFGGYGYTF. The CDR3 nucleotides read TGTGCCAGCAGTTTGGGGGCGCCGAAGTTTGGGGGCTATGGCTACACCTTC.

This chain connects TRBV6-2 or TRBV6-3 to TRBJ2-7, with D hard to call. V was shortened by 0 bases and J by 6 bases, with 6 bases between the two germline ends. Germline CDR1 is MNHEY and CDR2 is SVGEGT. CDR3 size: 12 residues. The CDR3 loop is CASSYSTVEQYF. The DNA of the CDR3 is TGTGCCAGCAGTTACTCGACGGTCGAGCAGTACTTC.

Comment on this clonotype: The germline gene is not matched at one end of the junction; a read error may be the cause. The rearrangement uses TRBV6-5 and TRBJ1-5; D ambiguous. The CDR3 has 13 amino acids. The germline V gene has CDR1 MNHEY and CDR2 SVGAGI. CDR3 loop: CASSPDLDQPRHF. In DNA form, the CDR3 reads TGTGCCAGCAGCCCAGACCTGGATCAGCCCCGGCATTTT.

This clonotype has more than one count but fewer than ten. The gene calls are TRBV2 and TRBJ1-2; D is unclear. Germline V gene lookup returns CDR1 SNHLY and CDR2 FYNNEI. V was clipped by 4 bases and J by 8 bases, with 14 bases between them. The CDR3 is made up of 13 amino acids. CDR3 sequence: CASSGERVQGYTF. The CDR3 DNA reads TGTGCCAGCAGTGGAGAACGGGTTCAAGGCTACACCTTC. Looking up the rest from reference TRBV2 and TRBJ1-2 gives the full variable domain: EPEVTQTPSHQVTQMGQEVILRCVPISNHLYFYWYRQILGQKVEFLVSFYNNEISEKSEIFDDQFSVERPDGSNFTLKIRSTKLEDSAMYFCASSGERVQGYTFGSGTRLTVV.

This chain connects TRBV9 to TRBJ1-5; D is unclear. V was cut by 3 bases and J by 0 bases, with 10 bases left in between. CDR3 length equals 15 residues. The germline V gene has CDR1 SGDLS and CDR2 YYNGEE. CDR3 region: CASSGLDYSNQPQHF. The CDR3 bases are TGTGCCAGCAGCGGACTAGACTATAGCAATCAGCCCCAGCATTTT.

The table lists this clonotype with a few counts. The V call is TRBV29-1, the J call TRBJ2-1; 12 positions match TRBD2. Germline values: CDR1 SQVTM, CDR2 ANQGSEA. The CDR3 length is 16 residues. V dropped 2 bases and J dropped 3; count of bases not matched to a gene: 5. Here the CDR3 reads CSVERTSGASYNEQFF. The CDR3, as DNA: TGCAGCGTTGAAAGGACTAGCGGGGCTAGCTACAATGAGCAGTTCTTC.

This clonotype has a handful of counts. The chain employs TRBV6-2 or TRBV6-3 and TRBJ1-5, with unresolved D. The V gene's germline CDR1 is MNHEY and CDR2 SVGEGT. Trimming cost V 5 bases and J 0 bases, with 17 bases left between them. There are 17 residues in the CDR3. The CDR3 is CASSLRTGAYSNQPQHF. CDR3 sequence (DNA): TGTGCCAGCAGTCTACGGACTGGAGCTTATAGCAATCAGCCCCAGCATTTT.

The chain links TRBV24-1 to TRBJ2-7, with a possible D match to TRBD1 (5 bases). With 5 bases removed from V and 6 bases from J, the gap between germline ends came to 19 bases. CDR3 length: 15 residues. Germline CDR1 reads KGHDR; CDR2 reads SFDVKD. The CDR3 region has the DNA TGTGCCACCAGTGTGGGGCGAACCCATCAGGGCGAGCAGTACTTC. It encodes CATSVGRTHQGEQYF.

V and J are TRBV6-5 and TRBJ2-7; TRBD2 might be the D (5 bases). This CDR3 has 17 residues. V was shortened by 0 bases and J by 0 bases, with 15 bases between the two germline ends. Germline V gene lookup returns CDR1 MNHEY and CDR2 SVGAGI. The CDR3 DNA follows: TGTGCCAGCAGTTACTCGGCTCAATTAGGGAGCTCCTACGAGCAGTACTTC. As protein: CASSYSAQLGSSYEQYF.

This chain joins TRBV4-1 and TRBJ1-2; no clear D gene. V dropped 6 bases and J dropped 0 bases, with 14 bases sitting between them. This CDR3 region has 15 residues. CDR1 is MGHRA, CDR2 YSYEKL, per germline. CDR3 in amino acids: CASSPPDRSNYGYTF. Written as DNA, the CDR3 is TGCGCCAGCAGTCCCCCTGACCGGTCTAACTATGGCTACACCTTC.

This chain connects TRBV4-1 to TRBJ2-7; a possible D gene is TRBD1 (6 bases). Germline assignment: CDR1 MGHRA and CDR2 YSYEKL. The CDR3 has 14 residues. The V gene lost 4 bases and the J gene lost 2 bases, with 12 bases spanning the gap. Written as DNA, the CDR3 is TGCGCCAGCAGCCTCGCGGACAGAGCCTACGAGCAGTACTTC. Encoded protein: CASSLADRAYEQYF.

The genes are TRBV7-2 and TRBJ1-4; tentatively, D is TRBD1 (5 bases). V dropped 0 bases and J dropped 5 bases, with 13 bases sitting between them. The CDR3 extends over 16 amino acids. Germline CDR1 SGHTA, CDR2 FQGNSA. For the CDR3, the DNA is TGTGCCAGCAGCTTAGCGTCCCGGGGGTCAAATGAAAAACTGTTTTTT. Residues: CASSLASRGSNEKLFF.

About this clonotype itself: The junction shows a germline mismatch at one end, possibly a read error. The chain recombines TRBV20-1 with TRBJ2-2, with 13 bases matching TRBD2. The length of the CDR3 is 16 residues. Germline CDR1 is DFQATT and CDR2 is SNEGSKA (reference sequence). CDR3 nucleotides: TGCAGTGCTGGGGGACTAGCGGGGACGAACACCTGGGAGCTGTTTTTT. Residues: CSAGGLAGTNTWELFF.

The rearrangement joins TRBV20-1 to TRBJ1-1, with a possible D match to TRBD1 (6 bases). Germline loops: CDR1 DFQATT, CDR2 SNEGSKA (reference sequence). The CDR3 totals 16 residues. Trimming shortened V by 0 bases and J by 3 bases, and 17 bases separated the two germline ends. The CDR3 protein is CSAREPGAWGDTEAFF. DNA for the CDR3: TGCAGTGCTAGAGAGCCAGGGGCCTGGGGGGACACTGAAGCTTTCTTT.

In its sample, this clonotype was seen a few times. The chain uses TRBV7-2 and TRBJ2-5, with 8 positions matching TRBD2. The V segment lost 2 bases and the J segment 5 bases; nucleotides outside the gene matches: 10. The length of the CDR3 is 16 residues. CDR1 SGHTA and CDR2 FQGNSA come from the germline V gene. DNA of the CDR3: TGTGCCAGCAGCTTAATGTTAGCGGGGTCTTCTGAGACCCAGTACTTC. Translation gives CASSLMLAGSSETQYF.

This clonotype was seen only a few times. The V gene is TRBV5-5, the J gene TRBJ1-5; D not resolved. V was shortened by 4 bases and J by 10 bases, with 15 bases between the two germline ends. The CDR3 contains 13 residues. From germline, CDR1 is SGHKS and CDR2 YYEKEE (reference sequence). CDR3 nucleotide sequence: TGTGCCAGCAGCCCAGACGGTGAAAGACCCCAGCATTTT. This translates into CASSPDGERPQHF.

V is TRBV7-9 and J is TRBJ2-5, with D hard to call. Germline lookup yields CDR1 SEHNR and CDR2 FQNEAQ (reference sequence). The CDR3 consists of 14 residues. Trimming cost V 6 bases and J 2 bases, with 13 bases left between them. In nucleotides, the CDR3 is TGTGCCAGCAGTCACGACTTCCTACAAGAGACCCAGTACTTC. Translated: CASSHDFLQETQYF.

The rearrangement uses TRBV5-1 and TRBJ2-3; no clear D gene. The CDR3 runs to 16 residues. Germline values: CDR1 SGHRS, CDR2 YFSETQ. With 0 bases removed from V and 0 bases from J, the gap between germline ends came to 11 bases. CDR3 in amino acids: CASSLGLHSSTDTQYF. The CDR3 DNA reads TGCGCCAGCAGCTTGGGCTTACATTCTAGCACAGATACGCAGTATTTT.

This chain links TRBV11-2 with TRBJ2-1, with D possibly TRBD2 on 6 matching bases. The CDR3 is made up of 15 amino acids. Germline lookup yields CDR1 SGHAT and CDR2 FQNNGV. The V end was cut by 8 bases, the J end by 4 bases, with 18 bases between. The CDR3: CASLSGEHLYNEQFF. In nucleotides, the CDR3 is TGTGCCAGCCTCTCGGGGGAGCACTTATACAATGAGCAGTTCTTC.

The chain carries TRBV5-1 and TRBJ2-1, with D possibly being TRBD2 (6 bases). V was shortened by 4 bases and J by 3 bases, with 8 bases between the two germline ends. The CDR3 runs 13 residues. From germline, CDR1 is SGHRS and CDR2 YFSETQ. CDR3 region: CASSLDYYNEQFF. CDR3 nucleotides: TGCGCCAGCAGCCTGGACTACTACAATGAGCAGTTCTTC.

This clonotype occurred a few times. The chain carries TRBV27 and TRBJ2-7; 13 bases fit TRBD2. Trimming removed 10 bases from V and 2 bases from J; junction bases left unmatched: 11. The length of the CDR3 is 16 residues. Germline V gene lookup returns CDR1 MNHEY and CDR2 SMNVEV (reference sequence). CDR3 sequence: CANVLAGGPVTYEQYF. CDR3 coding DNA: TGTGCCAACGTACTAGCGGGGGGGCCTGTAACCTACGAGCAGTACTTC.

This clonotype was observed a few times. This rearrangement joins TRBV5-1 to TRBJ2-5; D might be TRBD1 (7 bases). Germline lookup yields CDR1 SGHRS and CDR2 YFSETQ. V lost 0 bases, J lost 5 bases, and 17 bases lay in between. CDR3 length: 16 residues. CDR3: CASSLANRGGLETQYF. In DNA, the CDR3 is TGCGCCAGCAGCTTGGCCAACAGGGGAGGTTTGGAGACCCAGTACTTC.

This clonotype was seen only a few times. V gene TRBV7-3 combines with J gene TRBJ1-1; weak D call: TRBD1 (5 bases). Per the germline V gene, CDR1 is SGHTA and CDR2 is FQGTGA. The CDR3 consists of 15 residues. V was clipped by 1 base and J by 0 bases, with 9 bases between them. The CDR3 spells CASSLNAGLNTEAFF. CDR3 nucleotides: TGTGCCAGCAGCTTAAATGCAGGGCTGAACACTGAAGCTTTCTTT.

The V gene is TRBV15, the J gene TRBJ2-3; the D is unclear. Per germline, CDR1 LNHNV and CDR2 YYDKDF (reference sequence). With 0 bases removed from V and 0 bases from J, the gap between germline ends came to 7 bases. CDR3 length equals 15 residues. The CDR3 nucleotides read TGTGCCACCAGCAGAGATAAGACAAGCACAGATACGCAGTATTTT. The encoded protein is CATSRDKTSTDTQYF.

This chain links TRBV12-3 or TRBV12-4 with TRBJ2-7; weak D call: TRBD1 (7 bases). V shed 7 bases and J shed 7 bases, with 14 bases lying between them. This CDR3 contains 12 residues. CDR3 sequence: CASTRGVNEQYF. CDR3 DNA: TGTGCCAGCACCAGGGGGGTAAATGAGCAGTACTTC.

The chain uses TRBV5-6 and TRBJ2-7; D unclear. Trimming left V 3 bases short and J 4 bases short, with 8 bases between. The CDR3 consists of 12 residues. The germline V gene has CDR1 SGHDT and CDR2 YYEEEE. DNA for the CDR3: TGTGCCAGCAGCTATGTCCAGTACGAGCAGTACTTC. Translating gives CASSYVQYEQYF.

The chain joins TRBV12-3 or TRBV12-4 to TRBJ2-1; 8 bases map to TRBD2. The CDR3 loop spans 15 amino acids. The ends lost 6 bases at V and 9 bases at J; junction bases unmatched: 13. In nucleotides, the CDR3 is TGTGCCAGCAGCTGTCCGGGACTAGGTGCTGGTGAGCAGTTCTTC. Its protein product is CASSCPGLGAGEQFF.

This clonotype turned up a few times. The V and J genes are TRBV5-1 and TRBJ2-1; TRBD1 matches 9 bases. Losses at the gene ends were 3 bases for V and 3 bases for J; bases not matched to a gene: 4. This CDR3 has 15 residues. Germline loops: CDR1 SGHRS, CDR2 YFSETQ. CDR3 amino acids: CASSSDRGVYNEQFF. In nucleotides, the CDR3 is TGCGCCAGCAGCTCGGACAGGGGCGTCTACAATGAGCAGTTCTTC.

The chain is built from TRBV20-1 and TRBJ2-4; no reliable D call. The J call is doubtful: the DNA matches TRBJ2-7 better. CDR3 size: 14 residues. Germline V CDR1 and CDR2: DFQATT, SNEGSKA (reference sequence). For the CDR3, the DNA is TGCAGTGCTAGTGGGTCGGCAGACATCTACGAGCAGTACTTC. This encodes CSASGSADIYEQYF.

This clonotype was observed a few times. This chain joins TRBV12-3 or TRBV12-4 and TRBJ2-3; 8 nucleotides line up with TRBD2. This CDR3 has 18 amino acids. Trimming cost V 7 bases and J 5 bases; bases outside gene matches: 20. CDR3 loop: CASTSGGDGRAIGDTQYF. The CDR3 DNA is TGTGCCAGCACCTCAGGAGGGGACGGGAGGGCCATAGGAGATACGCAGTATTTT.

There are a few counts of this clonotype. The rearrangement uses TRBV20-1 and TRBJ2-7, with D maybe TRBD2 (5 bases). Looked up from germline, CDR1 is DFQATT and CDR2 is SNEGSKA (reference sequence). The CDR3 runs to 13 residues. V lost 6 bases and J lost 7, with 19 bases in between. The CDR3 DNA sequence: TGCAGTGCCAGCTCGACTACCTCGGGAGAGCAGTACTTC. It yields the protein CSASSTTSGEQYF.